Following are 32 T cell receptor beta chains from one sample sequenced in a study of T cell changes during pregnancy in multiple sclerosis. Clones were read by immunoSEQ multiplex PCR, and TCRdb kept only the in-frame ones, dropping some. Among 16,000 or so clones listed, 95% to 97% were seen once. This specimen consisted of peripheral blood, obtained in the third trimester of pregnancy. The receptors here all came from a female donor with multiple sclerosis, enrolled in a pregnancy study.

The chain employs TRBV10-3 and TRBJ1-2, with 8 bases aligning to TRBD1. V shed 0 bases and J 8 bases; nucleotides not matched to a gene: 5. CDR1 and CDR2 from the germline V gene are ENHRY and SYGVKD. There are 14 residues in the CDR3. CDR3 DNA sequence: TGTGCCATCAGTGAGTCCCCAGGGGGCTGGGGCTACACCTTC. Protein sequence: CAISESPGGWGYTF.

The genes are TRBV9 and TRBJ2-3; 8 bases map to TRBD2. This CDR3 has 18 residues. J was trimmed by 2 bases and V by 2 bases; bases with no gene match: 13. Germline-derived CDR1 and CDR2 are SGDLS and YYNGEE. CDR3 in DNA: TGTGCCAGCAGCGTTAGAAGCGGGGGCATCCAAAACACAGATACGCAGTATTTT. Translating gives CASSVRSGGIQNTDTQYF.

The chain links TRBV13 to TRBJ2-3; D call uncertain. Germline-derived CDR1 and CDR2 are PRHDT and FYEKMQ (reference sequence). The CDR3 has 12 residues. The V end was cut by 3 bases, the J end by 4 bases, with 5 bases between. CDR3 coding DNA: TGTGCCAGCAGCTTTGGCCCAGATACGCAGTATTTT. Its translation: CASSFGPDTQYF. The variable domain in full, completed from reference TRBV13 and TRBJ2-3, reads AAGVIQSPRHLIKEKRETATLKCYPIPRHDTVYWYQQGPGQDPQFLISFYEKMQSDKGSIPDRFSAQQFSDYHSELNMSSLELGDSALYFCASSFGPDTQYFGPGTRLTVL.

The chain carries TRBV6-4 and TRBJ2-2; 10 nucleotides line up with TRBD2. J was trimmed by 5 bases and V by 4 bases; bases with no gene match: 1. In germline, CDR1 is MRHNA, CDR2 SNTAGT. The CDR3 has 14 amino acids. The CDR3 here is CASSALAGTGELFF. For the CDR3, the DNA is TGTGCCAGCAGTGCACTAGCGGGAACCGGGGAGCTGTTTTTT.

This clone was observed once. This chain joins TRBV14 and TRBJ2-5; 7 positions agree with TRBD1. The J call may be faulty, since TRBJ2-7 better matches the DNA end. CDR3 length: 16 amino acids. CDR1 and CDR2 (germline): SGHDN, FVKESK. CDR3 nucleotides: TGTGCCAGCAGCCAAGTGGGACAGCCTAGCTCTTACGAGCAGTACTTC. Protein sequence: CASSQVGQPSSYEQYF.

This chain joins TRBV2 and TRBJ2-5; D is unclear. V was cut by 1 base and J by 1 base, with 10 bases left in between. CDR3 length: 15 amino acids. CDR1 SNHLY and CDR2 FYNNEI come from the germline V gene. CDR3 in amino acids: CASSEGLYAQETQYF. CDR3 in DNA: TGTGCCAGCAGTGAAGGACTCTACGCCCAAGAGACCCAGTACTTC.

The chain uses TRBV19 and TRBJ2-1, with 10 bases identical to TRBD2. The length of the CDR3 is 16 residues. Germline CDR1 and CDR2: LNHDA and SQIVND (reference sequence). The ends lost 3 bases at V and 5 bases at J; junction bases unmatched: 7. Here the CDR3 reads CASSIPGLAVDNEQFF. The CDR3 DNA is TGTGCCAGTAGTATCCCCGGACTAGCGGTCGACAATGAGCAGTTCTTC.

This clone was detected only a few times. The rearrangement links TRBV10-3 to TRBJ1-5; 10 positions match TRBD1. The CDR3 extends over 16 amino acids. From germline, CDR1 is ENHRY and CDR2 SYGVKD. After removal of 4 bases from V and 6 bases from J, the junction contained 9 bases not matched to a gene. This chain's CDR3 is CAISVSATGGGQPQHF. The CDR3 nucleotides are TGTGCCATCAGTGTTTCCGCGACAGGGGGCGGTCAGCCCCAGCATTTT.

The genes are TRBV5-4 and TRBJ1-1, with 8 bases identical to TRBD1. V lost 0 bases, J lost 1 base, and 8 bases stayed unmatched. This CDR3 comprises 17 residues. Per germline, CDR1 SGHNT and CDR2 YYREEE (reference sequence). The CDR3 protein is CASSLVGQGFSNTEAFF. DNA of the CDR3: TGTGCCAGCAGCTTGGTAGGACAGGGCTTCTCGAACACTGAAGCTTTCTTT. The whole variable domain, remainder taken from reference TRBV5-4 and TRBJ1-1, is ETGVTQSPTHLIKTRGQQVTLRCSSQSGHNTVSWYQQALGQGPQFIFQYYREEENGRGNFPPRFSGLQFPNYSSELNVNALELDDSALYLCASSLVGQGFSNTEAFFGQGTRLTVV.

This chain links TRBV7-9 with TRBJ2-5; 8 positions agree with TRBD1. In germline, CDR1 is SEHNR, CDR2 FQNEAQ (reference sequence). J lost 5 bases, V lost 1 base, and 6 bases had no gene match. This CDR3 spans 15 amino acids. CDR3 in DNA: TGTGCCAGCAGCTTAGATCCAGGGGGCACGGAGACCCAGTACTTC. Protein sequence: CASSLDPGGTETQYF.

This clone was found once. The rearrangement uses TRBV27 and TRBJ2-7; 9 bases align to TRBD2. After removal of 7 bases from V and 3 bases from J, the junction contained 10 bases not matched to a gene. The germline gives CDR1 MNHEY, CDR2 SMNVEV (reference sequence). The length of the CDR3 is 15 residues. The CDR3 DNA reads TGTGCCAGCAAGTTGGGTGGGACTAGCTACTACGAGCAGTACTTC. Encoded protein: CASKLGGTSYYEQYF.

The genes are TRBV27 and TRBJ2-1, with TRBD1 matching over 10 bases. J lost 3 bases, V lost 6 bases, and 17 bases had no gene match. Germline-derived CDR1 and CDR2 are MNHEY and SMNVEV (reference sequence). The CDR3 loop spans 19 amino acids. The CDR3 protein is CASRNRDRGLSGVYNEQFF. The CDR3 region has the DNA TGTGCCAGCAGAAATAGAGACAGGGGGCTCTCTGGCGTCTACAATGAGCAGTTCTTC.

The J gene is TRBJ2-2, the V gene TRBV5-1, with D possibly being TRBD2 (6 bases). This CDR3 spans 17 amino acids. Trimming stripped 0 bases from V and 1 base from J, with 13 bases between. Germline V gene data show CDR1 as SGHRS and CDR2 as YFSETQ. This chain's CDR3 is CASSLVTGSVNTGELFF. CDR3 DNA: TGCGCCAGCAGCTTGGTAACCGGGAGCGTGAACACCGGGGAGCTGTTTTTT.

The chain employs TRBV6-6 and TRBJ2-1, with TRBD1 identical over 9 bases. The CDR3 consists of 11 residues. J was trimmed by 15 bases and V by 6 bases; bases with no gene match: 6. Germline CDR1 and CDR2: MNHNY and SVGAGI (reference sequence). CDR3 nucleotides: TGTGCCAGCAGCACAGGGGGCGCGGGGTTCTTC. Protein: CASSTGGAGFF.

The V gene is TRBV11-2, the J gene TRBJ2-7, with 8 positions matching TRBD2. Germline V gene lookup returns CDR1 SGHAT and CDR2 FQNNGV. The CDR3 is 16 amino acids. V lost 5 bases to trimming and J lost 1 base; unmatched junction nucleotides: 10. The CDR3 nucleotides read TGTGCCAGCAGCCCCCGGGGTAGCGGGAAGTCCTACGAGCAGTACTTC. This sequence encodes CASSPRGSGKSYEQYF.

The genes are TRBV7-9 and TRBJ1-4; D gene uncertain. Per germline, CDR1 SEHNR and CDR2 FQNEAQ (reference sequence). The CDR3 has 12 amino acids. V gave up 4 bases and J gave up 8 bases, with 8 bases separating them. The chain's CDR3 is CASSSREEKLFF. CDR3 sequence (DNA): TGTGCCAGCAGCTCTAGGGAGGAAAAACTGTTTTTT.

The rearrangement joins TRBV27 to TRBJ2-7; 8 nucleotides align to TRBD2. Germline CDR1 and CDR2: MNHEY and SMNVEV (reference sequence). J gave up 2 bases and V 6 bases, and 6 bases lay outside the gene matches. The length of the CDR3 is 14 residues. DNA for the CDR3: TGTGCCAGCAGGGTCACTAGCGGACCCTACGAGCAGTACTTC. Protein sequence: CASRVTSGPYEQYF.

CDR3 DNA sequence: TGTGCCAGCAGTGGACTCGTCGGCGAGCAGTACTTC. Protein: CASSGLVGEQYF. The V and J genes are TRBV6-1 and TRBJ2-7; D unclear. Germline V gene lookup returns CDR1 MNHNS and CDR2 SASEGT. Trimming took off 4 bases at V and 6 bases at J, with 10 bases between the two ends. CDR3 length: 12 residues.

The chain links TRBV4-2 to TRBJ1-1; D gene unclear. Germline assignment: CDR1 LGHNA and CDR2 YNFKEQ. The CDR3 is made up of 13 amino acids. V was shortened by 1 base and J by 3 bases, with 6 bases between the two germline ends. Written as DNA, the CDR3 is TGTGCCAGCAGCCAAGGTTCGGACACTGAAGCTTTCTTT. It specifies CASSQGSDTEAFF.

V is TRBV27 and J is TRBJ2-7; 9 positions match TRBD2. The germline V gene has CDR1 MNHEY and CDR2 SMNVEV (reference sequence). Unmatched junction bases numbered 12, after V lost 5 bases and J lost 4 bases. The CDR3 has 16 residues. This CDR3 reads CASSRASGITLYEQYF. The CDR3 DNA reads TGTGCCAGCAGTCGAGCTAGCGGGATAACTCTTTACGAGCAGTACTTC.

The V and J genes are TRBV7-8 and TRBJ2-7, with D possibly TRBD2 on 6 matching bases. Germline CDR1 is SGHVS and CDR2 is FQNEAQ. V lost 4 bases to trimming and J lost 4 bases, with 17 bases between them. The CDR3 contains 15 residues. The CDR3 region is CASSSAGTGKYEQYF. DNA of the CDR3: TGTGCCAGCAGCTCTGCCGGGACTGGTAAATACGAGCAGTACTTC.

Turning to this clone: A read error may account for a junction end that differs from germline. V usage is TRBV29-1 and J usage is TRBJ2-4, with D tentatively TRBD2 (6 bases). Germline V lookup: CDR1 SQVTM, CDR2 ANQGSEA. CDR3 length equals 12 residues. This chain's CDR3 is CSALNAGPPLNF. The CDR3 DNA follows: TGCAGCGCACTAAATGCGGGACCCCCGTTGAACTTC.

The chain couples TRBV28 to TRBJ2-7; 8 bases are a match to TRBD2. V shed 4 bases, J shed 4 bases, and the junction held 9 bases outside the gene matches. In germline, CDR1 is MDHEN, CDR2 SYDVKM. The CDR3 extends over 15 amino acids. CDR3 nucleotides: TGTGCCAGCAGTTCCCTGGGGAGCGGGAGATACGAGCAGTACTTC. Encoded protein: CASSSLGSGRYEQYF.

The chain links TRBV2 to TRBJ2-5; 9 bases fit TRBD1. The CDR3 is 14 amino acids. The trim removed 7 bases at V and 4 bases at J, leaving 7 bases unmatched. Germline V gene sequence: CDR1 SNHLY, CDR2 FYNNEI. The CDR3 DNA is TGTGCCAGCAACTGGGACAGGGTCGGAGAGACCCAGTACTTC. It codes for CASNWDRVGETQYF.

In this sample, this clone turned up once. The V gene is TRBV11-2, the J gene TRBJ2-1; TRBD1 agrees at 9 bases. Germline CDR1 reads SGHAT; CDR2 reads FQNNGV. The CDR3 is 16 amino acids. V lost 5 bases and J lost 1; bases outside the gene matches: 6. The CDR3: CASSPTGGASYNEQFF. DNA for the CDR3: TGTGCCAGCAGCCCAACAGGGGGCGCGTCCTACAATGAGCAGTTCTTC.

J is TRBJ1-1 and V is TRBV4-1; unclear D gene. Trimming shortened V by 1 base and J by 0 bases, and 3 bases separated the two germline ends. The CDR3 contains 13 residues. The germline V gene encodes CDR1 MGHRA and CDR2 YSYEKL. CDR3 sequence reads: CASSQGVNTEAFF. The CDR3 DNA follows: TGCGCCAGCAGCCAAGGAGTGAACACTGAAGCTTTCTTT.

This clone was counted a single time. The genes are TRBV6-5 and TRBJ2-1; 7 nucleotides match TRBD1. This CDR3 region has 15 residues. Per the germline V gene, CDR1 is MNHEY and CDR2 is SVGAGI. With 7 bases clipped from V and 0 bases from J, the junction kept 6 bases outside the gene matches. CDR3 region: CASIQAGGSYNEQFF. CDR3 DNA: TGTGCCAGCATCCAGGCAGGGGGCTCCTACAATGAGCAGTTCTTC.

V and J are TRBV7-6 and TRBJ2-5; 15 nucleotides match TRBD2. V trimming: 5 bases; J trimming: 5 bases; junction bases outside the gene matches: 9. Looked up from germline, CDR1 is SGHVS and CDR2 is FNYEAQ. The length of the CDR3 is 17 residues. CDR3 nucleotides: TGTGCCAGCAGCGTCTCAAGGACTAGCGGGGGGGCGGAGACCCAGTACTTC. Protein: CASSVSRTSGGAETQYF.

This clone was picked up one time. In DNA, the CDR3 is TGTGCCAGCAAAGGGGGGGCAGATACGCAGTATTTT. Protein product: CASKGGADTQYF. The chain links TRBV2 to TRBJ2-3, with D tentatively TRBD2 (7 bases). CDR1 is SNHLY and CDR2 is FYNNEI in the germline V gene. The CDR3 totals 12 residues. V was trimmed by 7 bases and J by 4 bases, leaving 9 bases between them.

J is TRBJ2-2 and V is TRBV2; perhaps TRBD1 as D (6 bases). CDR1 is SNHLY, CDR2 FYNNEI, per germline. The V gene lost 4 bases and the J gene lost 6 bases, with 12 bases spanning the gap. The CDR3 is 14 residues long. CDR3 region: CASSVRQVPGELFF. CDR3 bases: TGTGCCAGCAGTGTACGACAGGTACCCGGGGAGCTGTTTTTT.

On this clone itself: The same CDR3 can be traced to other DNA sequences in this sample. V is TRBV28 and J is TRBJ1-2, with 8 bases matching TRBD1. V lost 6 bases and J lost 5; bases outside the gene matches: 14. Germline CDR1 is MDHEN and CDR2 is SYDVKM. The CDR3 extends over 16 amino acids. The CDR3 sequence: CASSSKNSGQGYGYTF. Here the CDR3 DNA reads TGTGCCAGCAGCTCTAAAAACTCAGGACAGGGATATGGCTACACCTTC.

This clone has a single count. The V call is TRBV7-8, the J call TRBJ2-3; TRBD1 aligns across 7 bases. CDR3 length: 16 residues. Germline lookup yields CDR1 SGHVS and CDR2 FQNEAQ. Trimming at V came to 5 bases and at J to 0 bases, leaving 8 bases not matched to a gene. CDR3 nucleotide sequence: TGTGCCAGCAGCGGACAGGCTACCACTAGCACAGATACGCAGTATTTT. Amino acid sequence: CASSGQATTSTDTQYF.